The 21 T cell receptor beta chains below were found in one sample sequenced in a study of blood T cells in healthy people across ages. It was with a sample-barcoded 5' primer and a J-beta primer mix that a second PCR of about 6 to 11 cycles was run. Each CDR3 protein gets one entry after TCRdb re-called the 5' RACE reads with MiXCR. The table has about 1.4 million distinct CDR3 sequences, roughly 64% seen once. Sequencing was carried out using blood. These receptors were obtained from a young man in good health.

The chain joins TRBV27 to TRBJ1-1, with D hard to call. The CDR3 totals 14 residues. Germline-derived CDR1 and CDR2 are MNHEY and SMNVEV (reference sequence). Between the trimmed V and J ends, which lost 0 bases and 4 bases, there was a span of 9 bases. CDR3 DNA sequence: TGTGCCAGCAGTTTATCCAGGTCCTTCACTGAAGCTTTCTTT. Translation gives CASSLSRSFTEAFF.

This chain uses TRBV20-1 with TRBJ2-2; a weak D match, TRBD2 (6 bases). The CDR3 consists of 14 residues. The germline V gene encodes CDR1 DFQATT and CDR2 SNEGSKA (reference sequence). The germline V and J ends were trimmed by 6 bases and 1 base, with 12 bases remaining between them. CDR3 protein: CSAELAENTGELFF. The DNA for the CDR3 is TGCAGTGCAGAACTAGCTGAGAACACCGGGGAGCTGTTTTTT.

The gene calls are TRBV9 and TRBJ1-5, with 7 bases that match TRBD1. Germline V gene data show CDR1 as SGDLS and CDR2 as YYNGEE. V lost 0 bases, J lost 6 bases, and 9 bases stayed unmatched. CDR3 length: 16 amino acids. This CDR3 reads CASSVGGGGEGQPQHF. The CDR3 DNA follows: TGTGCCAGCAGCGTAGGGGGAGGGGGCGAAGGTCAGCCCCAGCATTTT. Together with reference TRBV9 and TRBJ1-5, the CDR3 gives the full variable domain: DSGVTQTPKHLITATGQRVTLRCSPRSGDLSVYWYQQSLDQGLQFLIQYYNGEERAKGNILERFSAQQFPDLHSELNLSSLELGDSALYFCASSVGGGGEGQPQHFGDGTRLSIL.

This chain connects TRBV5-1 to TRBJ2-7; 13 bases agree with TRBD2. The end of the DNA is better explained by TRBJ2-5, so the J call may be wrong. This CDR3 has 16 residues. The germline CDR1 and CDR2 sequences are SGHRS and YFSETQ. The chain's CDR3 is CASSWRTSGGQETQYF. The CDR3 nucleotides are TGCGCCAGCAGCTGGCGGACTAGCGGGGGACAAGAGACCCAGTACTTC.

The V call is TRBV12-5, the J call TRBJ2-3; 8 bases fit TRBD2. Germline CDR1 and CDR2: LGHNT and FRNRAP. Trimming cost V 7 bases and J 0 bases; bases outside gene matches: 9. The CDR3 length is 16 residues. Here the CDR3 reads CASASPTGGSTDTQYF. CDR3 nucleotides: TGTGCTAGTGCCTCCCCAACGGGAGGGAGCACAGATACGCAGTATTTT. Full variable domain (missing parts from reference TRBV12-5 and TRBJ2-3): DARVTQTPRHKVTEMGQEVTMRCQPILGHNTVFWYRQTMMQGLELLAYFRNRAPLDDSGMPKDRFSAEMPDATLATLKIQPSEPRDSAVYFCASASPTGGSTDTQYFGPGTRLTVL.

This sequence joins TRBV12-5 and TRBJ2-3; TRBD1 matches 8 bases. V shed 4 bases and J 2 bases; nucleotides not matched to a gene: 5. The CDR3 is 15 amino acids. From germline, CDR1 is LGHNT and CDR2 FRNRAP. DNA for the CDR3: TGTGCTAGTGGTTCCGGGACAGGCCCCACAGATACGCAGTATTTT. Amino acid sequence: CASGSGTGPTDTQYF.

This chain links TRBV20-1 with TRBJ2-3; 9 nucleotides align to TRBD2. CDR3 length: 14 residues. Germline trimming cut 0 bases from V and 6 bases from J; bases unmatched to any gene: 4. Germline CDR1 DFQATT, CDR2 SNEGSKA (reference sequence). The CDR3 sequence is CSARDAGGLDTQYF. CDR3 nucleotides: TGCAGTGCTAGAGATGCGGGGGGGCTTGATACGCAGTATTTT.

A few counts support this clonotype. The chain recombines TRBV12-3 or TRBV12-4 with TRBJ2-5; a weak D match, TRBD2 (5 bases). CDR3 size: 14 residues. Trimming stripped 1 base from V and 0 bases from J, with 6 bases between. The DNA for the CDR3 is TGTGCCAGCAGTTTAGGGGAGTACCAAGAGACCCAGTACTTC. It specifies CASSLGEYQETQYF.

The chain combines TRBV27 with TRBJ2-4; tentative D call: TRBD1 (5 bases). The J call may be in error: the DNA end matches TRBJ2-7 better. The CDR3 is 14 amino acids. Germline V gives CDR1 MNHEY, CDR2 SMNVEV (reference sequence). CDR3 sequence: CASSLCSGNNEQYF. CDR3 DNA: TGTGCCAGCAGTTTATGTTCAGGGAACAACGAGCAGTACTTC.

The chain employs TRBV6-1 and TRBJ2-1, with 13 positions matching TRBD2. The length of the CDR3 is 18 residues. CDR1 is MNHNS, CDR2 SASEGT, per germline. V shed 3 bases and J 3 bases; nucleotides not matched to a gene: 8. CDR3 amino acids: CASSEPQGTSGVYNEQFF. In DNA form, the CDR3 reads TGTGCCAGCAGTGAGCCGCAGGGGACTAGCGGGGTCTACAATGAGCAGTTCTTC.

The genes are TRBV11-2 and TRBJ2-3; 7 positions agree with TRBD1. The germline V gene has CDR1 SGHAT and CDR2 FQNNGV. The trim removed 2 bases at V and 2 bases at J, leaving 4 bases unmatched. CDR3 size: 15 residues. The CDR3 bases are TGTGCCAGCAGCTTACTGGACAGGCTCACAGATACGCAGTATTTT. As protein: CASSLLDRLTDTQYF.

This chain joins TRBV3-1 and TRBJ1-1, with D unresolved. Trimming cost V 0 bases and J 0 bases, with 8 bases left between them. Germline CDR1 is LGHDT and CDR2 is YNNKEL (reference sequence). The CDR3 extends over 15 amino acids. Written as DNA, the CDR3 is TGTGCCAGCAGCCAAGAAGGACGGATGAACACTGAAGCTTTCTTT. Its protein is CASSQEGRMNTEAFF.

The sample holds a few counts of this clonotype. The chain's CDR3 is CSAKPTVLNTEAFF. CDR3 nucleotides: TGCAGTGCCAAACCGACAGTTTTGAACACTGAAGCTTTCTTT. This chain uses TRBV20-1 with TRBJ1-1, with a possible D match to TRBD1 (5 bases). CDR1 is DFQATT, CDR2 SNEGSKA, per germline (reference sequence). Trimming cost V 6 bases and J 0 bases, with 14 bases left between them. The CDR3 totals 14 residues.

J is TRBJ2-5 and V is TRBV5-5; 10 bases are a match to TRBD2. Germline V lookup: CDR1 SGHKS, CDR2 YYEKEE (reference sequence). This CDR3 spans 17 amino acids. J was trimmed by 1 base and V by 0 bases; bases with no gene match: 6. CDR3 nucleotides: TGTGCCAGCAGCTTGGGGACTAGCGGTAGCCGCCAAGAGACCCAGTACTTC. Translating gives CASSLGTSGSRQETQYF. Full variable domain (missing parts from reference TRBV5-5 and TRBJ2-5): DAGVTQSPTHLIKTRGQQVTLRCSPISGHKSVSWYQQVLGQGPQFIFQYYEKEERGRGNFPDRFSARQFPNYSSELNVNALLLGDSALYLCASSLGTSGSRQETQYFGPGTRLLVL.

V usage is TRBV4-3 and J usage is TRBJ1-2, with D perhaps matching TRBD1 (6 bases). This CDR3 is built from 15 residues. V was clipped by 0 bases and J by 6 bases, with 14 bases between them. In germline, CDR1 is LGHNA, CDR2 YSLEER. CDR3 amino acids: CASSQDGGQSHGYTF. In DNA, the CDR3 is TGCGCCAGCAGCCAAGACGGAGGACAGAGCCATGGCTACACCTTC.

The chain is built from TRBV10-2 and TRBJ1-6; 8 bases line up with TRBD1. With 0 bases clipped from V and 6 bases from J, the junction kept 7 bases outside the gene matches. Germline CDR1 is WSHSY and CDR2 is SAAADI. This CDR3 is built from 17 residues. CDR3 loop: CASSESSGGAGNSPLHF. The DNA for the CDR3 is TGCGCCAGCAGTGAGTCGTCAGGGGGCGCGGGTAATTCACCCCTCCACTTT.

The rearrangement uses TRBV4-3 and TRBJ2-5, with D perhaps TRBD1 (5 bases). With 2 bases removed from V and 7 bases from J, the gap between germline ends came to 11 bases. This CDR3 is 13 amino acids long. CDR1 and CDR2 from the germline V gene are LGHNA and YSLEER. The CDR3 loop is CASSQLRQGTQYF. CDR3 bases: TGCGCCAGCAGCCAACTCCGGCAGGGGACCCAGTACTTC.

V is TRBV15 and J is TRBJ2-3, with a tentative D call TRBD2 (5 bases). The CDR3 covers 15 residues. V shed 0 bases and J shed 2 bases, with 9 bases lying between them. Per germline, CDR1 LNHNV and CDR2 YYDKDF (reference sequence). CDR3 nucleotides: TGTGCCACCAGCAGAGATCAGACTAACACAGATACGCAGTATTTT. Protein sequence: CATSRDQTNTDTQYF.

CDR3 in amino acids: CSVDGTGRNEQYF. The CDR3 region has the DNA TGCAGCGTTGATGGGACAGGGAGGAACGAGCAGTACTTC. The chain couples TRBV29-1 to TRBJ2-7; 9 positions agree with TRBD1. The germline V gene encodes CDR1 SQVTM and CDR2 ANQGSEA. The CDR3 has 13 residues. With 3 bases clipped from V and 5 bases from J, the junction kept 5 bases outside the gene matches.

This clonotype was recorded once. The chain recombines TRBV7-2 with TRBJ2-5; 7 bases map to TRBD1. Germline V gene lookup returns CDR1 SGHTA and CDR2 FQGNSA. The CDR3 totals 15 residues. V gave up 1 base and J gave up 5 bases; unmatched junction bases: 7. The CDR3 is CASSLEGGQRETQYF. In DNA form, the CDR3 reads TGTGCCAGCAGCTTAGAAGGGGGACAGAGGGAGACCCAGTACTTC.

The chain recombines TRBV5-1 with TRBJ2-1; TRBD2 matches at 7 bases. CDR3 size: 14 residues. Germline assignment: CDR1 SGHRS and CDR2 YFSETQ. Trimming removed 4 bases from V and 4 bases from J; junction bases left unmatched: 5. The CDR3 DNA sequence: TGCGCCAGCAGCGGCAGCGGGATGTACAATGAGCAGTTCTTC. It codes for CASSGSGMYNEQFF.